The 14 T cell receptor beta chains listed next were all sequenced from one sample in a study of blood T cells in healthy people across ages. PCR was performed a second time for roughly 7 to 11 cycles using a sample-barcoded 5' primer and a J-beta primer mix. Via MiXCR, TCRdb re-called the 5' RACE reads, giving one row per CDR3 protein. The sample has 1.5 million to 2 million distinct CDR3 sequences; around half are singletons. Source material: blood. Source of these receptors: a middle-aged woman in good health.

This clonotype was counted between two and nine times. This CDR3 is CASSLMGAQFF. CDR3 DNA sequence: TGTGCCAGCAGCCTTATGGGCGCTCAGTTCTTC. The V gene is TRBV6-5, the J gene TRBJ2-1; unclear D gene. CDR1 and CDR2 from the germline V gene are MNHEY and SVGAGI. This CDR3 has 11 residues. Between the trimmed V and J ends, which lost 6 bases and 13 bases, there was a span of 13 bases.

This clonotype occurred once. The rearrangement uses TRBV5-4 and TRBJ2-7, with D hard to call. V shed 3 bases and J shed 0 bases, with 19 bases lying between them. The CDR3 covers 17 residues. Per germline, CDR1 SGHNT and CDR2 YYREEE (reference sequence). CDR3 sequence: CASSSPSVGSPSYEQYF. The DNA for the CDR3 is TGTGCCAGCAGCTCGCCGAGCGTAGGCAGTCCCTCCTACGAGCAGTACTTC.

CDR3: CASSLVRELEQFF. For the CDR3, the DNA is TGTGCCAGCAGCTTAGTTAGGGAATTGGAGCAGTTCTTC. The rearrangement joins TRBV11-2 to TRBJ2-1; D gene ambiguous. This CDR3 spans 13 amino acids. Trimming stripped 1 base from V and 10 bases from J, with 11 bases between. Germline lookup yields CDR1 SGHAT and CDR2 FQNNGV.

This chain links TRBV12-3 or TRBV12-4 with TRBJ1-5, with D tentatively TRBD1 (5 bases). V was clipped by 5 bases and J by 2 bases, with 16 bases between them. This CDR3 region has 16 residues. CDR3 region: CASSRFAGAGNQPQHF. In DNA, the CDR3 is TGTGCCAGCAGTCGGTTCGCCGGGGCCGGCAATCAGCCCCAGCATTTT.

The rearrangement uses TRBV20-1 and TRBJ1-1; 7 bases are shared with TRBD1. The CDR3 runs to 15 residues. Looked up from germline, CDR1 is DFQATT and CDR2 is SNEGSKA (reference sequence). Unmatched junction bases numbered 8, after V lost 0 bases and J lost 4 bases. CDR3 sequence reads: CSARDWAGGGTEAFF. The CDR3 nucleotides read TGCAGTGCTAGAGATTGGGCAGGGGGTGGCACTGAAGCTTTCTTT.

This clonotype has only one observation. This chain connects TRBV7-9 to TRBJ2-1; D might be TRBD2 (5 bases). The germline V gene has CDR1 SEHNR and CDR2 FQNEAQ (reference sequence). Between the trimmed V and J ends, which lost 4 bases and 6 bases, there was a span of 13 bases. This CDR3 is built from 14 residues. The CDR3 coding sequence is TGTGCCAGCAGCTCACCGGACGGAGGCAATGAGCAGTTCTTC. This gives the protein CASSSPDGGNEQFF.

This clonotype was found a few times. The chain joins TRBV4-2 to TRBJ2-5; 8 nucleotides line up with TRBD2. The CDR3 length is 16 residues. With 2 bases clipped from V and 2 bases from J, the junction kept 7 bases outside the gene matches. CDR1 and CDR2 (germline): LGHNA, YNFKEQ. Here the CDR3 reads CASSQKGLAWQETQYF. CDR3 DNA sequence: TGTGCCAGCAGCCAAAAAGGACTAGCTTGGCAAGAGACCCAGTACTTC.

This clonotype has a single count. The V and J genes are TRBV28 and TRBJ1-5; 7 nucleotides match TRBD1. This CDR3 is built from 15 residues. The germline CDR1 and CDR2 sequences are MDHEN and SYDVKM. With V trimmed by 4 bases and J by 9 bases, 12 bases remained unmatched. CDR3 bases: TGTGCCAGCAGTTCAACTATGACAGGGAGGGGGCCCCAGCATTTT. This translates into CASSSTMTGRGPQHF.

The chain is built from TRBV7-8 and TRBJ2-1; D gene ambiguous. V lost 1 base, J lost 4 bases, and 11 bases lay in between. The CDR3 length is 15 residues. Germline values: CDR1 SGHVS, CDR2 FQNEAQ. This CDR3 reads CASSLVGRNYNEQFF. The CDR3 DNA sequence: TGTGCCAGCAGCTTAGTAGGTAGAAATTACAATGAGCAGTTCTTC.

The V and J genes are TRBV29-1 and TRBJ2-5, with 10 nucleotides matching TRBD2. The CDR3 covers 16 residues. The germline gives CDR1 SQVTM, CDR2 ANQGSEA. The junction had 15 bases not matched to a gene; V was cut back by 6 bases and J by 5 bases. Written as DNA, the CDR3 is TGCAGCGTGGGGCCTAGCGGGGGCCTCTCTGGGGAGACCCAGTACTTC. Residues: CSVGPSGGLSGETQYF.

The V gene is TRBV7-2, the J gene TRBJ2-7; 7 nucleotides match TRBD1. This CDR3 has 20 amino acids. Germline assignment: CDR1 SGHTA and CDR2 FQGNSA. Unmatched junction bases numbered 26, after V lost 5 bases and J lost 4 bases. CDR3 DNA: TGTGCCAGCAGCCTTCTTGATCTCTGGACAGGAACTGCTCCACCTTACGAGCAGTACTTC. Translating gives CASSLLDLWTGTAPPYEQYF.

This clonotype has more than one count but fewer than ten. The rearrangement uses TRBV6-5 and TRBJ2-7; no clear D. The CDR3 is 11 amino acids. V gave up 3 bases and J gave up 6 bases, with 6 bases separating them. Per germline, CDR1 MNHEY and CDR2 SVGAGI. The CDR3, as DNA: TGTGCCAGCAGTTATGTGGGCGAGCAGTACTTC. It yields the protein CASSYVGEQYF.

This clonotype occurred a few times. The chain is built from TRBV24-1 and TRBJ2-3; no firm D call. CDR1 is KGHDR and CDR2 is SFDVKD in the germline V gene. Trimming removed 9 bases at V and 3 bases at J, with 9 bases between. The CDR3 loop spans 12 amino acids. The CDR3 DNA sequence: TGTGCCACCGGCCGGACGACAGATACGCAGTATTTT. Translated: CATGRTTDTQYF.

This chain uses TRBV5-8 with TRBJ2-5; weak D call: TRBD2 (6 bases). CDR1 and CDR2 (germline): SGHTS, YDEGEE. There are 15 residues in the CDR3. V was pared by 4 bases and J by 11 bases, with 24 bases between. The DNA of the CDR3 is TGTGCCAGCAGCCCAGAGGGACTCCTATACAATGAGCAGTACTTC. The encoded protein is CASSPEGLLYNEQYF.